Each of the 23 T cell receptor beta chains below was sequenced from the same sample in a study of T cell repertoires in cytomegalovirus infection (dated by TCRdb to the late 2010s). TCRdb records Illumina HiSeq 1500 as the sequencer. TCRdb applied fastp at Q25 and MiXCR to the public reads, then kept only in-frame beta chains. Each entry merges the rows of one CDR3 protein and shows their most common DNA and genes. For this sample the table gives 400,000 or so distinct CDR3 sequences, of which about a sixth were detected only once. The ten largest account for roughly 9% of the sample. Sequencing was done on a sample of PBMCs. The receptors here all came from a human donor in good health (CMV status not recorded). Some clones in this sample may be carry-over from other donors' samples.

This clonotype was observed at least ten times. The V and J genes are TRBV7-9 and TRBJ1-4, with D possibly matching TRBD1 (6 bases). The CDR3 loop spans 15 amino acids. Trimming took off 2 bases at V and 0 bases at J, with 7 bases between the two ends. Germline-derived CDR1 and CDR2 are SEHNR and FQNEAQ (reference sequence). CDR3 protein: CASSLKGATNEKLFF. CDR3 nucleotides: TGTGCCAGCAGCTTAAAGGGGGCAACTAATGAAAAACTGTTTTTT.

The CDR3 DNA reads TGTGCCAGCAGCCAAGACGAATTCGGGACAGGCGCTAGGGAAAAACTGTTTTTT. Translation: CASSQDEFGTGAREKLFF. The V call is TRBV4-2, the J call TRBJ1-4, with 8 nucleotides matching TRBD1. The CDR3 loop spans 18 amino acids. J lost 8 bases, V lost 0 bases, and 14 bases had no gene match. Germline V gene lookup returns CDR1 LGHNA and CDR2 YNFKEQ.

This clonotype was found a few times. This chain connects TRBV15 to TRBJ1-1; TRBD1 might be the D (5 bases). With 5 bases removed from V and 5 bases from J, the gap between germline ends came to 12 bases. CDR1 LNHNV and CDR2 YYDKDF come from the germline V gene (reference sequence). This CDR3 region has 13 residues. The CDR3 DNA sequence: TGTGCCACCAGCGGGGGGTTGGGTACTGAAGCTTTCTTT. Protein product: CATSGGLGTEAFF.

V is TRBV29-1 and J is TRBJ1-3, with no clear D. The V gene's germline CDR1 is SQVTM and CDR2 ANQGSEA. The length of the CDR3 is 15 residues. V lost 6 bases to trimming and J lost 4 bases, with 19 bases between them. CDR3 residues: CSVRPSGVGGNTIYF. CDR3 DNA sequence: TGCAGCGTACGCCCCTCCGGGGTAGGAGGAAACACCATATATTTT.

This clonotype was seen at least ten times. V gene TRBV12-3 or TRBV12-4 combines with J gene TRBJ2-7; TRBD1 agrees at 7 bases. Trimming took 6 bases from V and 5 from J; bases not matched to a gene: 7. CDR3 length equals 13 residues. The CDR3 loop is CASRPFDRDEQYF. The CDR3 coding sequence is TGTGCCAGCAGACCGTTTGACAGGGACGAGCAGTACTTC.

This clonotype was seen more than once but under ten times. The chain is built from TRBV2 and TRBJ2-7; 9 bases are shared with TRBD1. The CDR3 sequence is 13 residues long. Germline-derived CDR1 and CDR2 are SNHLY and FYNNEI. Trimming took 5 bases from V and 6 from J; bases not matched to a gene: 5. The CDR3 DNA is TGTGCCAGCAGTCCGGGACAGGGTTTCGAGCAGTACTTC. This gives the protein CASSPGQGFEQYF. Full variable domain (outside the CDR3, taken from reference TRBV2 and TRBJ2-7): EPEVTQTPSHQVTQMGQEVILRCVPISNHLYFYWYRQILGQKVEFLVSFYNNEISEKSEIFDDQFSVERPDGSNFTLKIRSTKLEDSAMYFCASSPGQGFEQYFGPGTRLTVT.

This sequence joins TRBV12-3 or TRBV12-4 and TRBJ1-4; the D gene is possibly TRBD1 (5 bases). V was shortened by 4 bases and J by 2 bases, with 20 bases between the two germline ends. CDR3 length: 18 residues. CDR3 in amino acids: CASSSSATELWTNEKLFF. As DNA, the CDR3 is TGTGCCAGCAGTTCAAGTGCGACAGAACTCTGGACTAATGAAAAACTGTTTTTT.

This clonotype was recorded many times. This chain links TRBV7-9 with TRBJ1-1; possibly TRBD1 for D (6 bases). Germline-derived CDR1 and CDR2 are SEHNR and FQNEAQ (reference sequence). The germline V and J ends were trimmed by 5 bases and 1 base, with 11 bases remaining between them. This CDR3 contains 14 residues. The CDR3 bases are TGTGCCAGCAGCCCTACGGACAGGAACACTGAAGCTTTCTTT. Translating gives CASSPTDRNTEAFF.

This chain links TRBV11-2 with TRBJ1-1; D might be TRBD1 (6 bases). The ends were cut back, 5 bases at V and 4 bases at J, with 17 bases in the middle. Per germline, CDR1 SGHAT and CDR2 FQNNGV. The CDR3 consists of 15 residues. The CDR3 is CASSLNTGGGTEAFF. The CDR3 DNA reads TGTGCCAGCAGCCTCAATACGGGAGGGGGCACTGAAGCTTTCTTT.

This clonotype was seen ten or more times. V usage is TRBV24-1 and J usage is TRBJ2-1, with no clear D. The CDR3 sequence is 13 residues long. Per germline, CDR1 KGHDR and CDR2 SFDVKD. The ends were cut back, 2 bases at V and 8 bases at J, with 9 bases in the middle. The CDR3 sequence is CATSDSGRDEQFF. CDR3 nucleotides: TGTGCCACCAGTGATTCAGGACGGGATGAGCAGTTCTTC.

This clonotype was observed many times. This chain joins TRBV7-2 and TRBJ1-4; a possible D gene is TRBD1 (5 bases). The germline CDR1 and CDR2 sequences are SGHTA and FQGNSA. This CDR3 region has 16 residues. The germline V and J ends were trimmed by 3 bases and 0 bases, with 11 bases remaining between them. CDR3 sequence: CASSFRGGATNEKLFF. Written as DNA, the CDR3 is TGTGCCAGCAGCTTTAGGGGTGGGGCAACTAATGAAAAACTGTTTTTT.

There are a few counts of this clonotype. The CDR3 is CASSLATLGQETQYF. The CDR3 DNA reads TGTGCCAGCAGCTTAGCCACACTAGGGCAAGAGACCCAGTACTTC. The chain carries TRBV7-8 and TRBJ2-5; TRBD2 is a possible D gene (5 bases). Germline-derived CDR1 and CDR2 are SGHVS and FQNEAQ. The CDR3 spans 15 residues. Trimming shortened V by 0 bases and J by 2 bases, and 10 bases separated the two germline ends.

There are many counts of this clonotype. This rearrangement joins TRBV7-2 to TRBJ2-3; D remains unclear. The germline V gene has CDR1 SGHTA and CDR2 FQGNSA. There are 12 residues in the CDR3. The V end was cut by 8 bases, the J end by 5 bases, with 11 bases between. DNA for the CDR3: TGTGCCAGCGCCCCTCTGGGAGATACGCAGTATTTT. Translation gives CASAPLGDTQYF.

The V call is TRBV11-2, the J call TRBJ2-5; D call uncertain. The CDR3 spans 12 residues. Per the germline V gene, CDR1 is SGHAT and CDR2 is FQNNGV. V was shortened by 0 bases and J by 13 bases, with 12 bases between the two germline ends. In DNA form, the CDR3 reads TGTGCCAGCAGCTTAGATTGGAGCCCGGCGTACTTC. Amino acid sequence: CASSLDWSPAYF.

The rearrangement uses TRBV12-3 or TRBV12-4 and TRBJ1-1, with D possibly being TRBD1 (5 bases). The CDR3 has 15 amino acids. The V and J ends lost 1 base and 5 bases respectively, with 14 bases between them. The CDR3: CASSLEWGGGTEAFF. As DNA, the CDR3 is TGTGCCAGCAGTTTAGAATGGGGGGGGGGAACTGAAGCTTTCTTT.

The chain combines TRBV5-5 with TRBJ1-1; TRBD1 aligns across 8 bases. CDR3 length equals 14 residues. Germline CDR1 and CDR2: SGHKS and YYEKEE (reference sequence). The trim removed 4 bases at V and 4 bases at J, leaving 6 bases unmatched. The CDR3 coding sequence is TGTGCCAGCAGCGCGGGACAGGCAGGCACTGAAGCTTTCTTT. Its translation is CASSAGQAGTEAFF.

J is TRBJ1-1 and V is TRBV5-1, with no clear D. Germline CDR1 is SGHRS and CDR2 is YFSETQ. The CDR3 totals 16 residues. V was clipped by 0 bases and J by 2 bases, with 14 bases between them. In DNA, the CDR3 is TGCGCCAGCAGCTTGGAGCCCGCGGCCTTTAACACTGAAGCTTTCTTT. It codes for CASSLEPAAFNTEAFF.

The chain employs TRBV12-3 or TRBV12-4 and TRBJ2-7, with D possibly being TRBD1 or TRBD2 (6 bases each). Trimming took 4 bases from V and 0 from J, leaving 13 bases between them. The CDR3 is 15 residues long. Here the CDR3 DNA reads TGTGCCAGCAGTTCGTCACAGGGAGGCTCCTACGAGCAGTACTTC. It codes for CASSSSQGGSYEQYF.

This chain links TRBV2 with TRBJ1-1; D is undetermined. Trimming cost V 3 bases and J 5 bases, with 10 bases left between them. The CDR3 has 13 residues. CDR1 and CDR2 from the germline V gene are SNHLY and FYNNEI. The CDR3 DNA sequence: TGTGCCAGCAGTGATTCGGGTACGACTGAAGCTTTCTTT. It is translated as CASSDSGTTEAFF.

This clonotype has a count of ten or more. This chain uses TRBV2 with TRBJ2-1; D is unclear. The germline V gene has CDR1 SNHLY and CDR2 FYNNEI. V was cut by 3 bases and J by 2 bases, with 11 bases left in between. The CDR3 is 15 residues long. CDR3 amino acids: CASSETANPYNEQFF. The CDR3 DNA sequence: TGTGCCAGCAGTGAGACGGCGAATCCCTACAATGAGCAGTTCTTC.

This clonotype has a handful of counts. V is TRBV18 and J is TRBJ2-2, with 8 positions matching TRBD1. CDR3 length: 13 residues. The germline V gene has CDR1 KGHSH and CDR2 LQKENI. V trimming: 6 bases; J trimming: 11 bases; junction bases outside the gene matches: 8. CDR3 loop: CASSSTGATELFF. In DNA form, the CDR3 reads TGTGCCAGCTCGTCGACAGGGGCGACTGAGCTGTTTTTT.

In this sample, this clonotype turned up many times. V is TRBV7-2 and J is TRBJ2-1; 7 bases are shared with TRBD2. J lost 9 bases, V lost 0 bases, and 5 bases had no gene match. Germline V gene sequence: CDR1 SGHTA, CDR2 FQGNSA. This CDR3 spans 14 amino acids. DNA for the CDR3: TGTGCCAGCAGCTTAGCGGGGGGGGATCGTGAGCAGTTCTTC. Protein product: CASSLAGGDREQFF.

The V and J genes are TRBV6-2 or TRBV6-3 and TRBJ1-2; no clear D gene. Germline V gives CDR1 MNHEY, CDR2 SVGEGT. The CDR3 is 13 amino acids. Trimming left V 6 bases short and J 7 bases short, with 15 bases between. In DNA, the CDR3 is TGTGCCAGCAGCAACGGGGAGGCGAGTGGCTACACCTTC. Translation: CASSNGEASGYTF.